This paragraph reports one T cell receptor (beta chain). This record belongs to a study of cytotoxic CD8 clonotypes in ibrutinib-treated CLL. As for the study in general: The subjects consisted of approximately twelve relapsed/refractory and approximately 15 treatment-naive individuals, with fewer than 18 IGHV unmutated. Sample averages reached hundreds of thousands of productive templates and some 94,000 productive rearrangements.

Measured with immunoSEQ multiplex PCR; TCRdb has only the in-frame clones, and not every one. The sample holds roughly 330,000 clones, around 66% seen once. The CDR3 covers 15 residues. Germline CDR1 is MNHEY and CDR2 is SMNVEV (reference sequence). The V end lost 2 bases, the J end lost 3 bases, and 11 bases lay between the germline ends. This TCR derives from a human donor with chronic lymphocytic leukemia. This specimen was PBMCs, taken after 36 months of ibrutinib treatment. This rearrangement joins TRBV27 to TRBJ2-1; D is tentatively TRBD1 or TRBD2 (5 bases each). CDR3 nucleotides: TGTGCCAGCAGTTTACTCGATGGGGGCTACAATGAGCAGTTCTTC. It specifies CASSLLDGGYNEQFF.